These 4 T cell receptor beta chains originate from one sample sequenced in a study of T cell responses to AZD1222 COVID-19 vaccine. TCRdb's copy holds only in-frame clones and misses some; the assay was immunoSEQ multiplex PCR. The sample holds 150,000 or so clones, 85% to 95% seen once. This specimen was peripheral blood, taken on day 0 of AZD1222 vaccination. These receptors were taken from an adult in good health.

A few counts support this clone. The chain links TRBV7-2 to TRBJ1-4; 7 positions agree with TRBD1. The V gene end was trimmed by 5 bases and the J gene end by 5 bases; junction bases not matched to a gene: 11. Germline assignment: CDR1 SGHTA and CDR2 FQGNSA. The CDR3 has 16 residues. Here the CDR3 reads CASSLLTTGINEKLFF. The CDR3 DNA reads TGTGCCAGCAGCCTCCTTACGACAGGGATAAATGAAAAACTGTTTTTT.

The chain recombines TRBV28 with TRBJ1-6, with 7 nucleotides matching TRBD1. The CDR3 extends over 13 amino acids. Trimming took 9 bases from V and 10 from J; bases not matched to a gene: 9. The germline CDR1 and CDR2 sequences are MDHEN and SYDVKM. The chain's CDR3 is CASLRGRGSPLHF. CDR3 nucleotide sequence: TGTGCCAGTCTCAGGGGGAGGGGATCACCCCTCCACTTT.

The chain recombines TRBV27 with TRBJ1-2; D may be TRBD1 (5 bases). The V and J ends lost 5 bases and 1 base respectively, with 11 bases between them. CDR3 length: 14 residues. Looked up from germline, CDR1 is MNHEY and CDR2 is SMNVEV (reference sequence). The CDR3, as DNA: TGTGCCAGCAGTCCATCGGGGCTTAACTATGGCTACACCTTC. Amino acid sequence: CASSPSGLNYGYTF.

V is TRBV28 and J is TRBJ2-1; 9 nucleotides match TRBD1. This CDR3 has 16 amino acids. Germline CDR1 reads MDHEN; CDR2 reads SYDVKM. With V trimmed by 7 bases and J by 3 bases, 10 bases remained unmatched. The CDR3 region has the DNA TGTGCCAGCACCAAGGGCGGGACAGGGAGCTACAATGAGCAGTTCTTC. It yields the protein CASTKGGTGSYNEQFF.